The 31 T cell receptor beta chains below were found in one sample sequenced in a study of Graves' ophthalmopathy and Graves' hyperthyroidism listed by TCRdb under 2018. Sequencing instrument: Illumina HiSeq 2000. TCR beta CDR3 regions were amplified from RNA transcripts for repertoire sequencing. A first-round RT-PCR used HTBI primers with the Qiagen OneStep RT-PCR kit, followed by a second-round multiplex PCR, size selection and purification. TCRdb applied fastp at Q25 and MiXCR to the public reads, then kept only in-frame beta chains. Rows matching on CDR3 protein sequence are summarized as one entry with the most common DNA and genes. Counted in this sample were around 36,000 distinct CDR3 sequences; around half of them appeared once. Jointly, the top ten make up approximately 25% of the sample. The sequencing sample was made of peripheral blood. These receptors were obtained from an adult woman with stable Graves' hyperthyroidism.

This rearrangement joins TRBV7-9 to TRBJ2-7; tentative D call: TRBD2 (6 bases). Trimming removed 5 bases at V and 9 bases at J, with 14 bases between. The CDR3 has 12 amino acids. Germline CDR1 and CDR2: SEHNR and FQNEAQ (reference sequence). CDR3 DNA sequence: TGTGCCAGCAGCCGAGGAGGGGACGGGCAGTACTTC. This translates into CASSRGGDGQYF.

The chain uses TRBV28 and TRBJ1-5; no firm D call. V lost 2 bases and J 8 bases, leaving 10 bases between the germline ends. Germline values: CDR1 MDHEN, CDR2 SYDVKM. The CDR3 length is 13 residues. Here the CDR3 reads CASSLEGQKPQHF. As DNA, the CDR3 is TGTGCCAGCAGTTTAGAAGGGCAAAAGCCCCAGCATTTT. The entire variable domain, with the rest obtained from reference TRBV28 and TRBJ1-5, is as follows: DVKVTQSSRYLVKRTGEKVFLECVQDMDHENMFWYRQDPGLGLRLIYFSYDVKMKEKGDIPEGYSVSREKKERFSLILESASTNQTSMYLCASSLEGQKPQHFGDGTRLSIL.

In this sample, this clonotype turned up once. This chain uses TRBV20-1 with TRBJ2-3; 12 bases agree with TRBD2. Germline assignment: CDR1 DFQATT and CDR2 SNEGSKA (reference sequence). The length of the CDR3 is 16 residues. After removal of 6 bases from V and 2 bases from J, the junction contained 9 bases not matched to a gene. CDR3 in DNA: TGCAGTGCCAGCAGCTCTAGCGGGAGGGCCACAGATACGCAGTATTTT. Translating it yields CSASSSSGRATDTQYF.

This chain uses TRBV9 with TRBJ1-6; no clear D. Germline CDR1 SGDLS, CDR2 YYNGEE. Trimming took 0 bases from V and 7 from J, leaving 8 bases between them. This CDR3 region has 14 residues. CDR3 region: CASSVGPENSPLHF. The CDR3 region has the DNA TGTGCCAGCAGCGTAGGACCGGAGAATTCACCCCTCCACTTT.

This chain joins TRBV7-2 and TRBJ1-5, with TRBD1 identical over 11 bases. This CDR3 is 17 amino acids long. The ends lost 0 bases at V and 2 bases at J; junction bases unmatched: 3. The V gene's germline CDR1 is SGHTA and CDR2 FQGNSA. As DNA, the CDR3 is TGTGCCAGCAGCTTAGCCCCGGGACAGGGGGGCAATCAGCCCCAGCATTTT. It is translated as CASSLAPGQGGNQPQHF.

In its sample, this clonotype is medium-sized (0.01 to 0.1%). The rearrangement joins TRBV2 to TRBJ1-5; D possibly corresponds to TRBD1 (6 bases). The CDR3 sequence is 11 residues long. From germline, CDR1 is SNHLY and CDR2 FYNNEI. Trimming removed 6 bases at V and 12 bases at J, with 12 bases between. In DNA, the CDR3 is TGTGCCAGCAGCCACGGGGACAACCAGCATTTT. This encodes CASSHGDNQHF.

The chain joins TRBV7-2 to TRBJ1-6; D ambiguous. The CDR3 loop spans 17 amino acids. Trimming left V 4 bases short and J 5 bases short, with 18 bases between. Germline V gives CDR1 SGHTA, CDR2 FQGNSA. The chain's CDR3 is CASSSRRAGLDNSPLHF. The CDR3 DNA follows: TGTGCCAGCAGCTCCCGGCGGGCGGGTTTGGATAATTCACCCCTCCACTTT.

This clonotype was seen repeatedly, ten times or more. The CDR3 DNA is TGTGCCATCAGTCACGCTGACACAGATACGCAGTATTTT. It is translated as CAISHADTDTQYF. This sequence joins TRBV10-3 and TRBJ2-3; no firm D call. V was trimmed by 5 bases and J by 2 bases, leaving 8 bases between them. This CDR3 region has 13 residues. The germline V gene has CDR1 ENHRY and CDR2 SYGVKD.

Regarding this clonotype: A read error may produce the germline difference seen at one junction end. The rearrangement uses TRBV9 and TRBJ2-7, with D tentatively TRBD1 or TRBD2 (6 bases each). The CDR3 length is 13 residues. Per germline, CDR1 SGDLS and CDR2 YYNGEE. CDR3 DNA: TGTGCCGGCAGCCCCGACGGGGGCCACGAGCAGTACTTC. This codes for CAGSPDGGHEQYF.

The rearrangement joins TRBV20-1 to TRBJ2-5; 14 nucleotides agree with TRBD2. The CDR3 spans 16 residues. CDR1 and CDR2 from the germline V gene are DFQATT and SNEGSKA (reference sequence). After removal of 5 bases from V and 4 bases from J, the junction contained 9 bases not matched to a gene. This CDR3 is CSASLTSGGARETQYF. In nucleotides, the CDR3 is TGCAGTGCTTCCCTGACTAGCGGGGGGGCCAGAGAGACCCAGTACTTC.

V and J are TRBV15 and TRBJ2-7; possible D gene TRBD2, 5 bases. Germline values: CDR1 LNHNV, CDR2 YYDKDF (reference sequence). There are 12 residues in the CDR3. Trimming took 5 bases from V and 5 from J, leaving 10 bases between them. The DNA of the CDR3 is TGTGCCACCAGCCCTGACGGGGACGAGCAGTACTTC. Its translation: CATSPDGDEQYF. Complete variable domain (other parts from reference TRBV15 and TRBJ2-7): DAMVIQNPRYQVTQFGKPVTLSCSQTLNHNVMYWYQQKSSQAPKLLFHYYDKDFNNEADTPDNFQSRRPNTSFCFLDIRSPGLGDTAMYLCATSPDGDEQYFGPGTRLTVT.

CDR3 coding DNA: TGTGCCAGCAGCCGTGGACTAGCGGTTTACGAGCAGTACTTC. Protein: CASSRGLAVYEQYF. The chain has TRBV5-4 and TRBJ2-7; 10 positions match TRBD2. Germline V CDR1 and CDR2: SGHNT, YYREEE (reference sequence). Trimming cost V 4 bases and J 4 bases; bases outside gene matches: 5. The CDR3 spans 14 residues.

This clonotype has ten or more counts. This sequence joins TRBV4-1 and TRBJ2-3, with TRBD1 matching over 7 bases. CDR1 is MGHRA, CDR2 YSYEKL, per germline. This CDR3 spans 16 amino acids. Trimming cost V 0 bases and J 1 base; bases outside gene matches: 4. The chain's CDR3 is CASSQDGQGGTDTQYF. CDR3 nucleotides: TGCGCCAGCAGCCAAGATGGCCAGGGGGGCACAGATACGCAGTATTTT.

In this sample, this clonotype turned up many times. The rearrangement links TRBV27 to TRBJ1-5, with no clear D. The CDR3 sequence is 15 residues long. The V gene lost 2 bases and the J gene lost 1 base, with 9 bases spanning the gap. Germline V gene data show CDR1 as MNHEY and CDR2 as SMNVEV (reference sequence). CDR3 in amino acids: CASSLRGLSNQPQHF. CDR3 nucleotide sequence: TGTGCCAGCAGTTTAAGAGGGCTGAGCAATCAGCCCCAGCATTTT.

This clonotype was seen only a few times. CDR3 amino acids: CASSFFEAGIPYEQYF. In nucleotides, the CDR3 is TGTGCCAGCAGCTTCTTCGAAGCAGGGATTCCCTACGAGCAGTACTTC. The chain couples TRBV7-6 to TRBJ2-7; TRBD1 is a possible D gene (5 bases). Germline CDR1 reads SGHVS; CDR2 reads FNYEAQ. Deletions cut 3 bases from V and 2 bases from J, with 17 bases between. The CDR3 spans 16 residues.

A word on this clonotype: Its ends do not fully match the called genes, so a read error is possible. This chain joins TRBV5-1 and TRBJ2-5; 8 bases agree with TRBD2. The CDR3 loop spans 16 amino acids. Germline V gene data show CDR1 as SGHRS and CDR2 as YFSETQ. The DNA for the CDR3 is TGCGCCAGCAGCTTGGGGCGGGGGGCCTTTCAGGAGACCCAATACTTC. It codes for CASSLGRGAFQETQYF.

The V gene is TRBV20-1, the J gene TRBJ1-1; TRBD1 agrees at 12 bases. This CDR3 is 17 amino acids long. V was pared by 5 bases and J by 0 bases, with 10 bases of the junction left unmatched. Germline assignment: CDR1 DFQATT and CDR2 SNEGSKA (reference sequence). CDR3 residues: CSAPLPGQGAVNTEAFF. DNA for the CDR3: TGCAGTGCTCCTCTGCCGGGACAGGGGGCTGTGAACACTGAAGCTTTCTTT.

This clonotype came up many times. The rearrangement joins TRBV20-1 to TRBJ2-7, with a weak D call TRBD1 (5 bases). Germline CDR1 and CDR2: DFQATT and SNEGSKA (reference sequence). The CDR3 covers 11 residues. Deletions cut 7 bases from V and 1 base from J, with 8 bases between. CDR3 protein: CSGQGSYEQYF. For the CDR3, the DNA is TGCAGTGGGCAGGGTTCCTACGAGCAGTACTTC.

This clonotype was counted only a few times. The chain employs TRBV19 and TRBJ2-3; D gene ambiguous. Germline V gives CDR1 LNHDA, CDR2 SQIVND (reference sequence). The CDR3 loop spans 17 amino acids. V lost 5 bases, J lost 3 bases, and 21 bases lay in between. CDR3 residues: CASSAPPRYGSTDTQYF. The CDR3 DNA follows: TGTGCCAGTAGTGCCCCCCCTAGATATGGGTCTACAGATACGCAGTATTTT.

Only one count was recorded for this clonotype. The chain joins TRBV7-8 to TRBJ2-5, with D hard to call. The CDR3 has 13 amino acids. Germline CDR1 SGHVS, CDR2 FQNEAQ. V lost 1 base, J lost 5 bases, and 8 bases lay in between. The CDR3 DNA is TGTGCCAGCAGCTTAGAAAGGACGGAGACCCAGTACTTC. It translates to CASSLERTETQYF.

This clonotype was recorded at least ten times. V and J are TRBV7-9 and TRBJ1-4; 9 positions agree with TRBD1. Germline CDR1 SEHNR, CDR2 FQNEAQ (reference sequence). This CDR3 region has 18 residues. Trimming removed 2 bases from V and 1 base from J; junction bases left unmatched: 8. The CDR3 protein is CASSLRDRVGRTNEKLFF. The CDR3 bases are TGTGCCAGCAGCTTAAGGGACAGGGTCGGTCGAACTAATGAAAAACTGTTTTTT. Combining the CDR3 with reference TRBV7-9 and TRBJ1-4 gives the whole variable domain DTGVSQNPRHKITKRGQNVTFRCDPISEHNRLYWYRQTLGQGPEFLTYFQNEAQLEKSRLLSDRFSAERPKGSFSTLEIQRTEQGDSAMYLCASSLRDRVGRTNEKLFFGSGTQLSVL.

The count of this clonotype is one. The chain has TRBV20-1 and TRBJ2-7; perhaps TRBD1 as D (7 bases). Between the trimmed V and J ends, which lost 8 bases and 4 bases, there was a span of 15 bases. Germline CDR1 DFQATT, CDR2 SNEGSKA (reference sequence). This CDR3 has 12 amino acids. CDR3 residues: CSPQGGGYEQYF. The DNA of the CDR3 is TGCAGTCCCCAGGGGGGCGGTTACGAGCAGTACTTC.

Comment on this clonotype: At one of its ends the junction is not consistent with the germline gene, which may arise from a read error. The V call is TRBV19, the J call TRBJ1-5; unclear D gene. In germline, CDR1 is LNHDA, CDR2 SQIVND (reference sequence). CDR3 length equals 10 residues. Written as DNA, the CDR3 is TGTACCAGTAGCAATCAGCCCCAGCATTTT. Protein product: CTSSNQPQHF. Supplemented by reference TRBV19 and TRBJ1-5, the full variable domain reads DGGITQSPKYLFRKEGQNVTLSCEQNLNHDAMYWYRQDPGQGLRLIYYSQIVNDFQKGDIAEGYSVSREKKESFPLTVTSAQKNPTAFYLCTSSNQPQHFGDGTRLSIL.

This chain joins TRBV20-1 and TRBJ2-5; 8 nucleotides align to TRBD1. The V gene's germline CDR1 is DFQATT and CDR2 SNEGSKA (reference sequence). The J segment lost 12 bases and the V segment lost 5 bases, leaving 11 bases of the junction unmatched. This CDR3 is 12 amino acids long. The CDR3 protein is CSAEWGPGQEYF. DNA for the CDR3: TGCAGTGCTGAGTGGGGGCCGGGACAGGAGTACTTC.

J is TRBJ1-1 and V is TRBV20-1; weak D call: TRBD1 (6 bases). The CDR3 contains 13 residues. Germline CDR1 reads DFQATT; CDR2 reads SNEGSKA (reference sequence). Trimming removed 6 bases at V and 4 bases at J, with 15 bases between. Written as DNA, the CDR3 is TGCAGTGCCCCACCGGGGGCAGGCACTGAAGCTTTCTTT. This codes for CSAPPGAGTEAFF.

CDR3 amino acids: CSARDPGTGNTIYF. CDR3 nucleotides: TGCAGTGCTAGAGACCCCGGGACAGGGAACACCATATATTTT. The rearrangement uses TRBV20-1 and TRBJ1-3, with 9 positions matching TRBD1. This CDR3 contains 14 residues. The J segment lost 7 bases and the V segment lost 0 bases, leaving 4 bases of the junction unmatched. Germline V gene data show CDR1 as DFQATT and CDR2 as SNEGSKA (reference sequence).

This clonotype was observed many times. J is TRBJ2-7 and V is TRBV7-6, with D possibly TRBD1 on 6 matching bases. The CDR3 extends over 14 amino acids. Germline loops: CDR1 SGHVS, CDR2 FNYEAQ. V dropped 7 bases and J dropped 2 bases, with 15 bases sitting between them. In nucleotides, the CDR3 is TGTGCCAGCACCCCGAACAGGGCCACCTACGAGCAGTACTTC. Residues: CASTPNRATYEQYF.

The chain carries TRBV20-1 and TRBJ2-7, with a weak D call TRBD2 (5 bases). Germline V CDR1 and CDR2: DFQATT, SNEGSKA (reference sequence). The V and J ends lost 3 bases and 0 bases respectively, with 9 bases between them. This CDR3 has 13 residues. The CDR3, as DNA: TGCAGTGCTAGGGACTTAAGCTCCTACGAGCAGTACTTC. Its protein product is CSARDLSSYEQYF.

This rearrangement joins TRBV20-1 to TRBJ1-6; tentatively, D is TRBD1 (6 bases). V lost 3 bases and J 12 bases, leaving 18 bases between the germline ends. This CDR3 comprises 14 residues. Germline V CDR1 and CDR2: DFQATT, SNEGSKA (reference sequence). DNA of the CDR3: TGCAGTGCTAGTAGGGGAGGGGGATTGATACCCCTCCACTTT. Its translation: CSASRGGGLIPLHF.

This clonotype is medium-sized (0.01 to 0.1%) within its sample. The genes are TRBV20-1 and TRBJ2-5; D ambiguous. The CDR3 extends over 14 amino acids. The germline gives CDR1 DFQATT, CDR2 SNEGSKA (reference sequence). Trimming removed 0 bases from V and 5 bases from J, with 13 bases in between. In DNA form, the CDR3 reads TGCAGTGCTAGAGAGATTCAAATGAGGGAGACCCAGTACTTC. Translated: CSAREIQMRETQYF.

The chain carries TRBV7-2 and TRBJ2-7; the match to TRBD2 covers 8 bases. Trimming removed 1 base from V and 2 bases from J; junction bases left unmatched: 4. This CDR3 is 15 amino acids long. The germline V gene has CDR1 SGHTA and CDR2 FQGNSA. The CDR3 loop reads CASSLGLAPTYEQYF. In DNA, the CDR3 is TGTGCCAGCAGCTTAGGACTAGCGCCTACCTACGAGCAGTACTTC.